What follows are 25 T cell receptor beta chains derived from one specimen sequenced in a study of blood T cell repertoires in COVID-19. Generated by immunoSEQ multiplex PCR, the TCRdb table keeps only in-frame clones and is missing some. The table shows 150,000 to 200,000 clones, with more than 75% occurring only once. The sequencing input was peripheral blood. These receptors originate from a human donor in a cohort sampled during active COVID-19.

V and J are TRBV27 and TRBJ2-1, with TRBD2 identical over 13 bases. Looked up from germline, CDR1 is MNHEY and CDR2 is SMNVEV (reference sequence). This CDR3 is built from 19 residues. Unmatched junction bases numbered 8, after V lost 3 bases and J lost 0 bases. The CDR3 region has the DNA TGTGCCAGCAGTTTCAACCCCCGGACTAGCGGGAGCTCCTACAATGAGCAGTTCTTC. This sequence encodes CASSFNPRTSGSSYNEQFF.

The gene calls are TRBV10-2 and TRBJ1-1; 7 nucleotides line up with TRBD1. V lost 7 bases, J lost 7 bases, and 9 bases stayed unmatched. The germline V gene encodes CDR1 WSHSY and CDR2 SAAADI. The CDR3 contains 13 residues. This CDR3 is CASTDQGGGEAFF. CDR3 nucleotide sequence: TGCGCCAGCACCGACCAGGGGGGCGGTGAAGCTTTCTTT.

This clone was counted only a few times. The CDR3 bases are TGTGCCAGCAGCCCCTCCCAGGGAATTCGGGCTTTCTTT. Protein product: CASSPSQGIRAFF. This rearrangement joins TRBV6-5 to TRBJ1-1; the D gene is possibly TRBD1 (5 bases). The V end lost 6 bases, the J end lost 11 bases, and 19 bases lay between the germline ends. The length of the CDR3 is 13 residues. Germline CDR1 reads MNHEY; CDR2 reads SVGAGI.

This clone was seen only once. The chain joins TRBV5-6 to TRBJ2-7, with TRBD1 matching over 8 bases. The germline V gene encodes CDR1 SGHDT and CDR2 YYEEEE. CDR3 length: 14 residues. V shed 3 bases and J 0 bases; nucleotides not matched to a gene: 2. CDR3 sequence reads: CASSWTGSSYEQYF. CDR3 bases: TGTGCCAGCAGCTGGACAGGGTCCTCCTACGAGCAGTACTTC.

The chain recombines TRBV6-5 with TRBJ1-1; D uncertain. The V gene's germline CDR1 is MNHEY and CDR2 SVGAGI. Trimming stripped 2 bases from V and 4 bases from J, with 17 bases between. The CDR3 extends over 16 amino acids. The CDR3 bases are TGTGCCAGCAGTTACAATACCCCGCCCTACAGCACTGAAGCTTTCTTT. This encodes CASSYNTPPYSTEAFF.

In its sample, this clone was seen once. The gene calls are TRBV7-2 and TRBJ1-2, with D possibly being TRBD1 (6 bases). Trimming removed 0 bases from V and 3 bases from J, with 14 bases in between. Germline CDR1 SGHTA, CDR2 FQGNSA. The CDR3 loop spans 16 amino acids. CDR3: CASSLAPRDTDYGYTF. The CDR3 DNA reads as TGTGCCAGCAGCTTAGCCCCAAGGGACACCGACTATGGCTACACCTTC. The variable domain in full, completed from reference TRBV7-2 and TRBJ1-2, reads GAGVSQSPSNKVTEKGKDVELRCDPISGHTALYWYRQSLGQGLEFLIYFQGNSAPDKSGLPSDRFSAERTGGSVSTLTIQRTQQEDSAVYLCASSLAPRDTDYGYTFGSGTRLTVV.

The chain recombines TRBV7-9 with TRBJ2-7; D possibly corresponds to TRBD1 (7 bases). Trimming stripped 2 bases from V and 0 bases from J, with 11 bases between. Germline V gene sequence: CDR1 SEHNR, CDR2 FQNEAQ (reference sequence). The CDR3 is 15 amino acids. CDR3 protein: CASSLQGGPSYEQYF. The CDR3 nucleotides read TGTGCCAGCAGCTTACAGGGGGGTCCCTCCTACGAGCAGTACTTC.

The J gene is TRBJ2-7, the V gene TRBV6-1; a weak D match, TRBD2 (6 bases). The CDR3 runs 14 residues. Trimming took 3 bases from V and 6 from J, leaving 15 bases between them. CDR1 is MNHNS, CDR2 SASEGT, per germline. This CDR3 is CASSDIAAHREQYF. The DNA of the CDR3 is TGTGCCAGCAGTGACATAGCGGCACATCGCGAGCAGTACTTC.

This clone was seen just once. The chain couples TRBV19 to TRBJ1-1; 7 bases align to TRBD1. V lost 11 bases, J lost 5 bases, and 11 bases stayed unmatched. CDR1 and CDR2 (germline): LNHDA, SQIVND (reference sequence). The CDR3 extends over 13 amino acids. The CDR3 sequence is CACMSDRSTEAFF. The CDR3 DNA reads TGTGCCTGTATGTCGGACAGGTCGACTGAAGCTTTCTTT.

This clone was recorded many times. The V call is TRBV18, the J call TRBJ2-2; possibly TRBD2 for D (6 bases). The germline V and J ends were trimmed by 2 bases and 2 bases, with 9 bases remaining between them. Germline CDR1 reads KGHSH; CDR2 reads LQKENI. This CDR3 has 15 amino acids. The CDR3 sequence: CASSPLRGNTGELFF. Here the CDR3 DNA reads TGTGCCAGCTCACCATTGCGGGGAAACACCGGGGAGCTGTTTTTT.

CDR3 sequence: CASSVGSGFGGYTF. The DNA of the CDR3 is TGTGCCAGCAGTGTGGGGTCAGGGTTTGGCGGCTACACCTTC. J is TRBJ1-2 and V is TRBV25-1, with D possibly being TRBD1 (5 bases). The V gene lost 4 bases and the J gene lost 8 bases, with 17 bases spanning the gap. The CDR3 runs to 14 residues. In germline, CDR1 is MGHDK, CDR2 SYGVNS.

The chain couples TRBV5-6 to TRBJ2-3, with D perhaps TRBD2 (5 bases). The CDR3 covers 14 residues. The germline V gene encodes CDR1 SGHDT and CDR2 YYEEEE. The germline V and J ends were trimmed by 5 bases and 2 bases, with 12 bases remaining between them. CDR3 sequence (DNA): TGTGCCAGCAGTTTCGGAGGACCCACAGATACGCAGTATTTT. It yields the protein CASSFGGPTDTQYF.

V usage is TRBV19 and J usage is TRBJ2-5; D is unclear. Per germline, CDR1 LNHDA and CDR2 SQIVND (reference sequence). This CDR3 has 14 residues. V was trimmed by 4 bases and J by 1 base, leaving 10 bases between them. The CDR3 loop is CASSSARLQETQYF. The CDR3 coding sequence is TGTGCCAGTAGTAGTGCTCGACTCCAAGAGACCCAGTACTTC.

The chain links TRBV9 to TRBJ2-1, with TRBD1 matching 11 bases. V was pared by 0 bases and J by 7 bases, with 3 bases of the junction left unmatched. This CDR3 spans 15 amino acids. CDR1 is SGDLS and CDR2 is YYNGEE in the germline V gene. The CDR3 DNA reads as TGTGCCAGCAGCGTAGCCGGACAGGGGGCTAATGAGCAGTTCTTC. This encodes CASSVAGQGANEQFF.

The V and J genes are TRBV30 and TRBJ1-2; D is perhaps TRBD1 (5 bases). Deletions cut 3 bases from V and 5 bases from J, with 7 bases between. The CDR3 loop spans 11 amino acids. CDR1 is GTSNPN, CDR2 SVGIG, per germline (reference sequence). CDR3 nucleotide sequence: TGTGCCTGGAGCCCAGGGTATGGCTACACCTTC. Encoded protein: CAWSPGYGYTF.

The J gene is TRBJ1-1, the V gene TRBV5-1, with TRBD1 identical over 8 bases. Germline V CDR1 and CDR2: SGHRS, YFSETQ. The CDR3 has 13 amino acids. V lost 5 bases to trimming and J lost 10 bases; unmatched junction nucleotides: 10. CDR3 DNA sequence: TGCGCCAGCAGACTTGGACAGGGTGAATCAGCTTTCTTT. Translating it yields CASRLGQGESAFF.

CDR3 protein: CASSARQGMTDTQYF. CDR3 nucleotide sequence: TGTGCCAGCAGCGCTCGACAGGGGATGACAGATACGCAGTATTTT. The genes are TRBV9 and TRBJ2-3, with TRBD1 matching 8 bases. V was pared by 3 bases and J by 3 bases, with 6 bases of the junction left unmatched. Germline CDR1 is SGDLS and CDR2 is YYNGEE. This CDR3 has 15 residues.

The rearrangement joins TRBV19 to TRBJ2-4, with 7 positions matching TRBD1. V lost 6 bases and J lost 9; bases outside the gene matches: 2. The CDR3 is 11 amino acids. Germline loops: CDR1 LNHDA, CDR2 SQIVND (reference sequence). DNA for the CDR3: TGTGCCAGTAGCCCAGGGGGCATTCAGTACTTC. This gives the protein CASSPGGIQYF. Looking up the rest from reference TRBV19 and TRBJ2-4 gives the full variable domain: DGGITQSPKYLFRKEGQNVTLSCEQNLNHDAMYWYRQDPGQGLRLIYYSQIVNDFQKGDIAEGYSVSREKKESFPLTVTSAQKNPTAFYLCASSPGGIQYFGAGTRLSVL.

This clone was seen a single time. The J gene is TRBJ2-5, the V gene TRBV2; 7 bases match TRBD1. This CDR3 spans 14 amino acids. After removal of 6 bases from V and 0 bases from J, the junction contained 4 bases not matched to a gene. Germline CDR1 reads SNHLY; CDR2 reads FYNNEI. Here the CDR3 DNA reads TGTGCCAGCAGGCCCGACAGGGACCAAGAGACCCAGTACTTC. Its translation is CASRPDRDQETQYF.

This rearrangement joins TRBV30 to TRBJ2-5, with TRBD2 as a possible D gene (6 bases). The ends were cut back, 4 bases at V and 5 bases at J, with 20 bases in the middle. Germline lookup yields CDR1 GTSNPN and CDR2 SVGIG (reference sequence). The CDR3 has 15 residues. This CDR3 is CAWTQTTSSRETQYF. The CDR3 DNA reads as TGTGCCTGGACACAAACGACTAGTTCGCGGGAGACCCAGTACTTC.

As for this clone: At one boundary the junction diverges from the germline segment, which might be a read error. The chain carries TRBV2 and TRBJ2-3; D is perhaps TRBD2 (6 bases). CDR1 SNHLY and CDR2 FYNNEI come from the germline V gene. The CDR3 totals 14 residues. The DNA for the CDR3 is TGTGCCAGCAGTAAAGCGGGCTACACAGATACGCAGTATTTT. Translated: CASSKAGYTDTQYF.

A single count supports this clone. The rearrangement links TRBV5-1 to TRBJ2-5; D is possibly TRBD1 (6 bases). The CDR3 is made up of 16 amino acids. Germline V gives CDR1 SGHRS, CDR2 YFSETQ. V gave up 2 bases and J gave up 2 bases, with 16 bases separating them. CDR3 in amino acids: CASSFAVGQGQETQYF. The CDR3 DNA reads TGCGCCAGCAGCTTCGCGGTTGGGCAGGGGCAAGAGACCCAGTACTTC.

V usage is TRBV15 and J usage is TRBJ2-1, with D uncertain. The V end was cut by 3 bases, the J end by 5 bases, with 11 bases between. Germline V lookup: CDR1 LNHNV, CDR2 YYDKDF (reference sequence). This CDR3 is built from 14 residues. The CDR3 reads CATSSIPEDNEQFF. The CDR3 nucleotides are TGTGCCACCAGCAGTATCCCCGAGGACAATGAGCAGTTCTTC. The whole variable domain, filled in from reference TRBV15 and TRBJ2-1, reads DAMVIQNPRYQVTQFGKPVTLSCSQTLNHNVMYWYQQKSSQAPKLLFHYYDKDFNNEADTPDNFQSRRPNTSFCFLDIRSPGLGDTAMYLCATSSIPEDNEQFFGPGTRLTVL.

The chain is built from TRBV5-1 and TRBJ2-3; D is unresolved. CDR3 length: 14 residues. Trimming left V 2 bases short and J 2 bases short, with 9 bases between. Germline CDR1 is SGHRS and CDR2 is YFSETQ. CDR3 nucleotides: TGCGCCAGCAGCTTATTCAGATCCACAGATACGCAGTATTTT. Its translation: CASSLFRSTDTQYF.

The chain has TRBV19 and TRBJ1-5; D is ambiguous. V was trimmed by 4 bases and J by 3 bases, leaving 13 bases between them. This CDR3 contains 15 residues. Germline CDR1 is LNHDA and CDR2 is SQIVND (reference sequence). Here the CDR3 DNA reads TGTGCCAGTAGTACCGGACGGAGGATCAATCAGCCCCAGCATTTT. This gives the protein CASSTGRRINQPQHF. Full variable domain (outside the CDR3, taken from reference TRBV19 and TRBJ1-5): DGGITQSPKYLFRKEGQNVTLSCEQNLNHDAMYWYRQDPGQGLRLIYYSQIVNDFQKGDIAEGYSVSREKKESFPLTVTSAQKNPTAFYLCASSTGRRINQPQHFGDGTRLSIL.